The subject of this entry is one TCR beta chain. The antigen is not known. The data were obtained in a study of cytomegalovirus exposure and HLA in healthy donors. Study findings and constraints: For TCR beta chains, V- and J-gene trimming was later linked to a missense DCLRE1C variant.

The PCR ran on 60 Vbeta and 13 Jbeta primers. TCRdb's table, derived via immunoSEQ multiplex PCR, lists solely in-frame clones and lacks some. The sample has about 77,000 clones. Material: PBMCs. This receptor was obtained from a man aged 50 to 60 in good health and CMV-seropositive.

CDR3 residues: CASSPRTAFNYGYTF. For the CDR3, the DNA is TGTGCCAGCAGTCCACGGACAGCCTTTAACTATGGCTACACCTTC. The chain links TRBV28 to TRBJ1-2, with D perhaps TRBD1 (6 bases). V dropped 5 bases and J dropped 1 base, with 14 bases sitting between them. The CDR3 loop spans 15 amino acids. CDR1 is MDHEN, CDR2 SYDVKM, per germline.